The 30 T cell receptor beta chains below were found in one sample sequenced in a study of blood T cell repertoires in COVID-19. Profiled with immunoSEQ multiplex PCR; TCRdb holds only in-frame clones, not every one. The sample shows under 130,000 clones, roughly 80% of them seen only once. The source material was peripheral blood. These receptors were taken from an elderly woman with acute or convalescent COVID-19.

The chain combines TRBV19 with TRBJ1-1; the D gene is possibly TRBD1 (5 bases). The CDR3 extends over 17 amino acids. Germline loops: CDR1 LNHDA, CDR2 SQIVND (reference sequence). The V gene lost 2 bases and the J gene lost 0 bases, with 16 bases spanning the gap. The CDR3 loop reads CASSINGGTGLNTEAFF. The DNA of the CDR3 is TGTGCCAGTAGTATAAACGGCGGGACGGGACTGAACACTGAAGCTTTCTTT.

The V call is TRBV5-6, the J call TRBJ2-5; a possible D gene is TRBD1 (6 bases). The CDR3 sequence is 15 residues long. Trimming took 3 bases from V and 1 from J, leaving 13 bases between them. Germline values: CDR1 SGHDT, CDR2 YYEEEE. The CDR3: CASSSQGKGQETQYF. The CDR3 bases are TGTGCCAGCAGCTCACAGGGCAAGGGCCAAGAGACCCAGTACTTC.

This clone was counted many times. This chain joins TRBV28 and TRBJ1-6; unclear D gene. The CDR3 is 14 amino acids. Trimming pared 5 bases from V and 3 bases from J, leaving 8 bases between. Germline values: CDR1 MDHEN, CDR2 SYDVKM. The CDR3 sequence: CASSARDYNSPLHF. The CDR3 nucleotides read TGTGCCAGCAGTGCCCGGGACTATAATTCACCCCTCCACTTT.

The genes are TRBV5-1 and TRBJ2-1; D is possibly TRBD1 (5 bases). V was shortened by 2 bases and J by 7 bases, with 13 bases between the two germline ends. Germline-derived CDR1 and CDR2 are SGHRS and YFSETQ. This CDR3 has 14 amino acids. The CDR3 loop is CASSFDSAKNEQFF. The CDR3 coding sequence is TGCGCCAGCAGCTTCGACAGCGCTAAAAATGAGCAGTTCTTC.

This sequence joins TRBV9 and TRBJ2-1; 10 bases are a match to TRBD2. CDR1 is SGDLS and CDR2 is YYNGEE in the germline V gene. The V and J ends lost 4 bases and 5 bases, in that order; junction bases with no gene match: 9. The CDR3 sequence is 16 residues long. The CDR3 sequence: CASSTAGTSVDNEQFF. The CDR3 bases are TGTGCCAGCAGCACAGCCGGGACTAGCGTAGACAATGAGCAGTTCTTC.

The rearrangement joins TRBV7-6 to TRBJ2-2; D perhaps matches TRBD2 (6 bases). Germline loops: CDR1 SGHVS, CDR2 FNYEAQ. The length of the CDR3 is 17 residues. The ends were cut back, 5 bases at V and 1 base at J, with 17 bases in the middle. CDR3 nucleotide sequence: TGTGCCAGCAGCCTCGACGCGGGGAGGATGAACACCGGGGAGCTGTTTTTT. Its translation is CASSLDAGRMNTGELFF.

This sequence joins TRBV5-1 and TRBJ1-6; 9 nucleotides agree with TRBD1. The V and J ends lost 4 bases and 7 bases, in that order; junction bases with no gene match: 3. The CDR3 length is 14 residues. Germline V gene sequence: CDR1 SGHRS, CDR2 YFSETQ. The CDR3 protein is CASSGGTGNSPLHF. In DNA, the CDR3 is TGCGCCAGCAGCGGTGGGACAGGGAATTCACCCCTCCACTTT.

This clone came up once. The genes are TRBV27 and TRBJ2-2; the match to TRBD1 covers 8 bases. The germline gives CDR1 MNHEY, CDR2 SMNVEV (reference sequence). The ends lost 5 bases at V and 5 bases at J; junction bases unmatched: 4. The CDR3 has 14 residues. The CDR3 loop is CASSRTGKTGELFF. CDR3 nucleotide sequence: TGTGCCAGCAGTCGGACAGGGAAGACCGGGGAGCTGTTTTTT.

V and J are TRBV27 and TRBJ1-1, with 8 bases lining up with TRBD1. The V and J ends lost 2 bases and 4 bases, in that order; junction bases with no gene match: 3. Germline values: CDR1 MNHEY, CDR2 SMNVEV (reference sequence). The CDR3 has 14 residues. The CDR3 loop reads CASSLDRGRTEAFF. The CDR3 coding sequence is TGTGCCAGCAGTTTAGACAGGGGTCGCACTGAAGCTTTCTTT.

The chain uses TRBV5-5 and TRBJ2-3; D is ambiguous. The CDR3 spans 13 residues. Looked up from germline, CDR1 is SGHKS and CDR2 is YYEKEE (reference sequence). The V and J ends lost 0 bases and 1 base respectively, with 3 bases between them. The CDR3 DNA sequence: TGTGCCAGCAGCTTGGCGGGCACAGATACGCAGTATTTT. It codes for CASSLAGTDTQYF.

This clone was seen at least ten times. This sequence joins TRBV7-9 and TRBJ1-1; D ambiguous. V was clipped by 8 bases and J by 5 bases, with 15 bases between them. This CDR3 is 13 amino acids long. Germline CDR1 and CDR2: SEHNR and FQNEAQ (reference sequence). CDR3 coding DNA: TGTGCCAGCGACCCGGGAGCAACGACTGAAGCTTTCTTT. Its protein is CASDPGATTEAFF. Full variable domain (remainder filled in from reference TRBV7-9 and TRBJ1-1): DTGVSQNPRHKITKRGQNVTFRCDPISEHNRLYWYRQTLGQGPEFLTYFQNEAQLEKSRLLSDRFSAERPKGSFSTLEIQRTEQGDSAMYLCASDPGATTEAFFGQGTRLTVV.

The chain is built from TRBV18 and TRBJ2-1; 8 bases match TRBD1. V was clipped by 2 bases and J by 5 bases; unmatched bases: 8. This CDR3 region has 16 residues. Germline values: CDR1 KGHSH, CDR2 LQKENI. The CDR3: CASSPGGRGLDNEQFF. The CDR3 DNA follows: TGTGCCAGCTCACCAGGTGGCAGGGGGCTCGACAATGAGCAGTTCTTC.

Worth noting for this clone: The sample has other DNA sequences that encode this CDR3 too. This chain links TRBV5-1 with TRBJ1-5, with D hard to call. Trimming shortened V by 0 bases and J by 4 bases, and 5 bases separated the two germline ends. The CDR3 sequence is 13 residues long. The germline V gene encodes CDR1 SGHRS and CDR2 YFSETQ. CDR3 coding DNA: TGCGCCAGCAGCTTGGGGCAGAATCAGCCCCAGCATTTT. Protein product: CASSLGQNQPQHF.

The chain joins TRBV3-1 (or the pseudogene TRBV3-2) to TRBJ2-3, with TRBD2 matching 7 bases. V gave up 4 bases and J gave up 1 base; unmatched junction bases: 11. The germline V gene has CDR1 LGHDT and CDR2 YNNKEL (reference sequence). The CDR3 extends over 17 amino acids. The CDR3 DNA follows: TGTGCCAGCAGCCTCGGTCCGGGAGGCGGGGGCACAGATACGCAGTATTTT. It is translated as CASSLGPGGGGTDTQYF.

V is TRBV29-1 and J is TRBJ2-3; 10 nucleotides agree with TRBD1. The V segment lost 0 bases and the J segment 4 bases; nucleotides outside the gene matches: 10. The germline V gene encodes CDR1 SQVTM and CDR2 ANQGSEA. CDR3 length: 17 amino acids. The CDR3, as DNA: TGCAGCGTTGAAGATCTTCCCGGGACAGGGGTGGCAGATACGCAGTATTTT. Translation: CSVEDLPGTGVADTQYF.

Written as DNA, the CDR3 is TGTGCCAGCAGCCCGGGACAGGGTGTCAACGTCCTGACTTTC. It specifies CASSPGQGVNVLTF. This chain uses TRBV3-1 (or the pseudogene TRBV3-2) with TRBJ2-6, with TRBD1 matching 9 bases. This CDR3 has 14 amino acids. The V and J ends lost 4 bases and 9 bases, in that order; junction bases with no gene match: 4. The germline V gene encodes CDR1 LGHDT and CDR2 YNNKEL (reference sequence).

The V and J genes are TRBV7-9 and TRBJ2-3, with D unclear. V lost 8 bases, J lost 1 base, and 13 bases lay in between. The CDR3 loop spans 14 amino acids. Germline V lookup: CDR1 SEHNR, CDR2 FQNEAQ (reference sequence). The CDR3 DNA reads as TGTGCCAGCCCATCCCTAGGAGGCACAGATACGCAGTATTTT. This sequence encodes CASPSLGGTDTQYF.

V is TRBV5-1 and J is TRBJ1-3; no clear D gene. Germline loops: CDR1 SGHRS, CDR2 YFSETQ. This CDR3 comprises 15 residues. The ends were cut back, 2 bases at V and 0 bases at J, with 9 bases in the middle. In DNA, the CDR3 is TGCGCCAGCAGCTTCGGCGGCAGCTCTGGAAACACCATATATTTT. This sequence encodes CASSFGGSSGNTIYF. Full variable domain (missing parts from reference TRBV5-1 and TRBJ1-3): KAGVTQTPRYLIKTRGQQVTLSCSPISGHRSVSWYQQTPGQGLQFLFEYFSETQRNKGNFPGRFSGRQFSNSRSEMNVSTLELGDSALYLCASSFGGSSGNTIYFGEGSWLTVV.

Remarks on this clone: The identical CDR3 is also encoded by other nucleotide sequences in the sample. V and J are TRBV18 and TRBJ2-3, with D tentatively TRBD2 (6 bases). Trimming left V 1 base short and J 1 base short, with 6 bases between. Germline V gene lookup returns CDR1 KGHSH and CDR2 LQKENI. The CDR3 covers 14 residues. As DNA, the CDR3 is TGTGCCAGCTCACCACTAGCGGGCACAGATACGCAGTATTTT. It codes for CASSPLAGTDTQYF.

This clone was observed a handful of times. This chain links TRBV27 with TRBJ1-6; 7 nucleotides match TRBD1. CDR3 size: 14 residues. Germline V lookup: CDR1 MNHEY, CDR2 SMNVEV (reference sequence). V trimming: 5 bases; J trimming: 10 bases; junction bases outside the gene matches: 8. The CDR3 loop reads CASSPRQGWSPLHF. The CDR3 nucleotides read TGTGCCAGCAGTCCTCGACAGGGTTGGTCACCCCTCCACTTT.

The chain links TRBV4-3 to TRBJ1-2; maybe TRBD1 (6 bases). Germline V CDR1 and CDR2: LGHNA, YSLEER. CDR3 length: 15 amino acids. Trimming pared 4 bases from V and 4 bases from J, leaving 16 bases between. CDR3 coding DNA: TGCGCCAGCAGCCCAGGACAGCCGTTATCCTATGGCTACACCTTC. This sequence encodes CASSPGQPLSYGYTF.

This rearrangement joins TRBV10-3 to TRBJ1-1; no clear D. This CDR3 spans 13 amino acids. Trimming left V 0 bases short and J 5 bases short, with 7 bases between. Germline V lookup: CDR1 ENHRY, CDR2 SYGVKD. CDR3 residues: CAISESGETEAFF. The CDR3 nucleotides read TGTGCCATCAGTGAGTCCGGGGAAACTGAAGCTTTCTTT.

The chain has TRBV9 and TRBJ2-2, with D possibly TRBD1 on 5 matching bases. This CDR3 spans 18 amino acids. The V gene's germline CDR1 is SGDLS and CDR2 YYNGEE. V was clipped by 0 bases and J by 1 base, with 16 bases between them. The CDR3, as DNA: TGTGCCAGCAGCGTAGCTAGGGGCCCGAACTGGAACACCGGGGAGCTGTTTTTT. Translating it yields CASSVARGPNWNTGELFF.

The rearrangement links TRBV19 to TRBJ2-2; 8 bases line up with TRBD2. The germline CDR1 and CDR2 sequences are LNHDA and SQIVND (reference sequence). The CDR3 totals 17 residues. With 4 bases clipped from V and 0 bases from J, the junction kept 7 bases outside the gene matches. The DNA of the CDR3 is TGTGCCAGTAGTAGGGCCCCGGGGGGGGCGAACACCGGGGAGCTGTTTTTT. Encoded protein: CASSRAPGGANTGELFF.

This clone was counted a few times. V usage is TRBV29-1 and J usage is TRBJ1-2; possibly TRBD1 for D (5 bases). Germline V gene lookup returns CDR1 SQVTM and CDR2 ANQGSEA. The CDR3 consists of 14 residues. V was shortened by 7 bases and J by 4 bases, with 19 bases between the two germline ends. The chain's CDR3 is CSATPGLRGYGYTF. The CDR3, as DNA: TGCAGCGCTACTCCGGGACTTAGGGGCTATGGCTACACCTTC.

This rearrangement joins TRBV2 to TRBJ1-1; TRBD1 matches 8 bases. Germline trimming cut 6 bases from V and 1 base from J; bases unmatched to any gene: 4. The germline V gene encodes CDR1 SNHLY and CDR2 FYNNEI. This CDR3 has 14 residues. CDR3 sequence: CASRPDRENTEAFF. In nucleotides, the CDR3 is TGTGCCAGCAGACCGGACAGGGAGAACACTGAAGCTTTCTTT.

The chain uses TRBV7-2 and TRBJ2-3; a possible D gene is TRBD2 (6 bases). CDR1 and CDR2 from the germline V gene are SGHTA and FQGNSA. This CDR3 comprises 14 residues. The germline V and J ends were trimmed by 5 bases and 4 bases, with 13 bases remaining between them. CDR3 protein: CASSPRRGPDTQYF. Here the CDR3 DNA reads TGTGCCAGCAGCCCTCGGCGGGGACCAGATACGCAGTATTTT.

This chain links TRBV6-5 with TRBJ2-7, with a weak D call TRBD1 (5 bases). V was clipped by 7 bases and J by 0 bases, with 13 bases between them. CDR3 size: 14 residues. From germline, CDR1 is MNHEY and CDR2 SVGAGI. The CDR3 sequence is CASKVGLSSYEQYF. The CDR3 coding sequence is TGTGCCAGCAAAGTGGGGCTCAGCTCCTACGAGCAGTACTTC.

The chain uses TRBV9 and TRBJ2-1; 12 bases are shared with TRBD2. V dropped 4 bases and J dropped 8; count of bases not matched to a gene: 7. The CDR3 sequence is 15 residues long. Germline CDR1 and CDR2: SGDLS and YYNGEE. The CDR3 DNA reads TGTGCCAGCAGCCCGACTAGCGGGAGTTGGGATGAGCAGTTCTTC. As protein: CASSPTSGSWDEQFF.

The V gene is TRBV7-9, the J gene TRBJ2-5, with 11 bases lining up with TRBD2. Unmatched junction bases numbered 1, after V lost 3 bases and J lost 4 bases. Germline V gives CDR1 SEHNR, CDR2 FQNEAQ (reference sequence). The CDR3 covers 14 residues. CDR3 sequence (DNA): TGTGCCAGCAGCTTGGGACTAGCGGCAGAGACCCAGTACTTC. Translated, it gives CASSLGLAAETQYF. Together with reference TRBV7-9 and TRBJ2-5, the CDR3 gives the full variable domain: DTGVSQNPRHKITKRGQNVTFRCDPISEHNRLYWYRQTLGQGPEFLTYFQNEAQLEKSRLLSDRFSAERPKGSFSTLEIQRTEQGDSAMYLCASSLGLAAETQYFGPGTRLLVL.